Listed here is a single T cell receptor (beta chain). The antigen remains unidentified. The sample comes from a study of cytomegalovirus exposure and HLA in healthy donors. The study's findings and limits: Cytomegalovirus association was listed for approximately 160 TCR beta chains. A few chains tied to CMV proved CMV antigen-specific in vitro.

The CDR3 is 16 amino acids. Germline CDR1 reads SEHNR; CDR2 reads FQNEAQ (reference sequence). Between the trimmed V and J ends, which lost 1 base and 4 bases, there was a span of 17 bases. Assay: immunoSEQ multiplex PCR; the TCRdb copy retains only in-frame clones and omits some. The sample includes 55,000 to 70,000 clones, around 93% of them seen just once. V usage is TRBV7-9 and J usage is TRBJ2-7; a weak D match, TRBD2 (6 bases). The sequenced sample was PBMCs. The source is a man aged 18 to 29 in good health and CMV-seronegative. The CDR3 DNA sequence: TGTGCCAGCAGCTTAGATTCTGGGGTAGGGACTTACGAGCAGTACTTC. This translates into CASSLDSGVGTYEQYF.